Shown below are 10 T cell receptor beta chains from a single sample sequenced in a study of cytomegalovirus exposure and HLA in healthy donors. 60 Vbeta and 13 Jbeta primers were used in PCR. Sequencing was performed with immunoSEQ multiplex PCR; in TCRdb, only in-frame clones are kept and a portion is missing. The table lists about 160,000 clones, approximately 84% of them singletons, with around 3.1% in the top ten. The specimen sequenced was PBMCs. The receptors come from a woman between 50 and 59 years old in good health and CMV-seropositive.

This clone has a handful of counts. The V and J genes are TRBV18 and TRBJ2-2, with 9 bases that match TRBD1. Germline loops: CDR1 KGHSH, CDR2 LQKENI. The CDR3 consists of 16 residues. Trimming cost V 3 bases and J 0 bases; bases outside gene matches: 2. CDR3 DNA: TGTGCCAGCTCACCGACAGGGGGGGCGAACACCGGGGAGCTGTTTTTT. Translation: CASSPTGGANTGELFF.

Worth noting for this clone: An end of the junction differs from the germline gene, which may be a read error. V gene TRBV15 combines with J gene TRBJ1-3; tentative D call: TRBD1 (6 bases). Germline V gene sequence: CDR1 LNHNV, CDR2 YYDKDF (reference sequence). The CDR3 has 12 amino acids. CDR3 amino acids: CAARGGGTTIYF. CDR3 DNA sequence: TGTGCCGCCAGGGGAGGTGGAACCACCATATATTTT.

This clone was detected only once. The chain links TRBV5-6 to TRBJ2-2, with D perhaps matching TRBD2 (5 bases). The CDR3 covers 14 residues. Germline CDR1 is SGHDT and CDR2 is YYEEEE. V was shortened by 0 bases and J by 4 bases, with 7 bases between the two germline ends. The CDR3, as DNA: TGTGCCAGCAGCTTGGAGCGGACCACCGGGGAGCTGTTTTTT. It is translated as CASSLERTTGELFF.

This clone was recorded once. The CDR3 DNA reads as TGTGCCAGCCGACACAACCTTAGTCGAGGGTGGAACACTGAAGCTTTCTTT. This codes for CASRHNLSRGWNTEAFF. The gene calls are TRBV11-2 and TRBJ1-1; D is uncertain. Trimming left V 8 bases short and J 1 base short, with 23 bases between. This CDR3 is built from 17 residues. The germline V gene encodes CDR1 SGHAT and CDR2 FQNNGV.

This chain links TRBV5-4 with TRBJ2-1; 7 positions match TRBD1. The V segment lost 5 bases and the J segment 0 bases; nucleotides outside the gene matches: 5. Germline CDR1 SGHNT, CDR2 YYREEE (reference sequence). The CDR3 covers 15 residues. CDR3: CASRRDRSSYNEQFF. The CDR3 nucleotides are TGTGCCAGCAGACGGGACAGAAGCTCCTACAATGAGCAGTTCTTC.

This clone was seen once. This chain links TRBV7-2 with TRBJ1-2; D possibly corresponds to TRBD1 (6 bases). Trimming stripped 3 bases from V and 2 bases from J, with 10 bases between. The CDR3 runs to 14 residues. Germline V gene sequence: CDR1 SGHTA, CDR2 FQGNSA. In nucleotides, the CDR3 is TGTGCCAGCAGCTTGGGGGGGGCAAACTATGGCTACACCTTC. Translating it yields CASSLGGANYGYTF.

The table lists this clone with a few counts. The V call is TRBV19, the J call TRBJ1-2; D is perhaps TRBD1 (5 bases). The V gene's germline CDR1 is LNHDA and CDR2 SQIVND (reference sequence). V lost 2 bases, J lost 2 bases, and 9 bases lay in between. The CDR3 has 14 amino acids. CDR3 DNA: TGTGCCAGTAGTATAAAAGGGGCCAACTATGGCTACACCTTC. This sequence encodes CASSIKGANYGYTF.

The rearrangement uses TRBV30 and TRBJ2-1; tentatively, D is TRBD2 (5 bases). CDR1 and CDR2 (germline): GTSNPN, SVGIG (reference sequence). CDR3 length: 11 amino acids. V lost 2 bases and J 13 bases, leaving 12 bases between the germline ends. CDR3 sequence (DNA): TGTGCCTGGAGTTTCACGACTATCCAGTTCTTC. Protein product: CAWSFTTIQFF.

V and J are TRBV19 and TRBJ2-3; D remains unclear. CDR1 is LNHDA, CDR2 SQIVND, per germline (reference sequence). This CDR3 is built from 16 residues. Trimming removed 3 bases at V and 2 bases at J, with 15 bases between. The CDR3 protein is CASSIAGATFTDTQYF. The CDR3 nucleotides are TGTGCCAGTAGTATTGCAGGTGCTACCTTCACAGATACGCAGTATTTT.

Here the CDR3 reads CASSPVLGELFF. DNA for the CDR3: TGTGCCAGTAGCCCAGTCCTCGGGGAGCTGTTTTTT. The rearrangement uses TRBV19 and TRBJ2-2, with D unresolved. CDR1 LNHDA and CDR2 SQIVND come from the germline V gene (reference sequence). The CDR3 is 12 residues long. Trimming removed 6 bases from V and 7 bases from J, with 9 bases in between.